Following are 2 T cell receptor beta chains from one sample sequenced in a study of CD8 T cells in Susac syndrome. Random hexamers were used to reverse transcribe roughly 0.45 to 1 ug of RNA. Using its own MiXCR run on the immunoSEQ multiplex PCR reads, TCRdb lists one record per CDR3 protein. Among around 62,000 distinct CDR3 sequences listed, around nine tenths were seen once. The specimen sequenced was CD8+ T cells from PBMCs. The receptors originated from a human donor in good health.

The V call is TRBV29-1, the J call TRBJ1-1; D gene uncertain. V lost 2 bases and J lost 3, with 10 bases in between. This CDR3 contains 13 residues. Germline CDR1 SQVTM, CDR2 ANQGSEA. CDR3 DNA: TGCAGCGTTGAATGGTCGGCGGACACTGAAGCTTTCTTT. Its protein product is CSVEWSADTEAFF.

V gene TRBV5-1 combines with J gene TRBJ2-1, with TRBD2 matching over 11 bases. The V gene end was trimmed by 4 bases and the J gene end by 10 bases; junction bases not matched to a gene: 13. This CDR3 has 16 amino acids. CDR1 is SGHRS, CDR2 YFSETQ, per germline. The CDR3 spells CASSDYFGTSGPEQFF. The CDR3 DNA follows: TGCGCCAGCAGCGATTACTTCGGGACTAGCGGCCCGGAGCAGTTCTTC.